Reported below is one T cell receptor (beta chain). Antigen unknown. The library tagged each cDNA molecule with unique molecular identifiers. In TCRdb, the RACE reads were re-called with MiXCR into one record per CDR3 protein. The repertoire holds some 350,000 distinct CDR3 sequences, about 7% seen once, with roughly 8% in the top ten. The time point: patch test 1, 2 weeks after DPC sensitization. This sample's treatment: therapeutic diphenylcyclopropenone sensitization with weekly scalp DPC. This entry comes from a study of human T cells and chemical hapten exposure. The overall study: DPC 0.01% went on the upper back by patch test, with reading at 6 days. Study observations and caveats: The study found that DPC sensitization did not change TCRs above 1 in 1000 frequency. Expanded TCR sets contained significantly more large CDR3 similarity clusters than controls.

The CDR3 contains 14 residues. V gave up 7 bases and J gave up 3 bases, with 13 bases separating them. The sample was whole blood, taken in connection with sensitization to the hapten diphenylcyclopropenone (DPC). The receptor was derived from a woman aged 18-29 years with alopecia areata. Some clones in this sample may be carry-over from other donors' samples. The chain employs TRBV12-3 or TRBV12-4 and TRBJ1-5; D ambiguous. In nucleotides, the CDR3 is TGTGCCAGCACCCTTCGACGGCTCAATCAGCCCCAGCATTTT. It yields the protein CASTLRRLNQPQHF.